These 23 T cell receptor beta chains originate from one sample sequenced in a study of identifying expanded T cells in peripheral blood. Generated by immunoSEQ multiplex PCR, the TCRdb table keeps only in-frame clones and is missing some. The repertoire holds around 99,000 clones, with approximately 90% as singletons. The sequenced sample consisted of blood. Receptors originate from a person aged 18 to 75 in good health.

This chain uses TRBV7-6 with TRBJ1-4; D is undetermined. CDR1 is SGHVS, CDR2 FNYEAQ, per germline. The V and J ends lost 1 base and 0 bases respectively, with 15 bases between them. CDR3 length: 18 amino acids. The CDR3: CASSLEFPGTPTNEKLFF. The CDR3 DNA follows: TGTGCCAGCAGCTTAGAGTTCCCAGGAACCCCAACTAATGAAAAACTGTTTTTT.

The chain joins TRBV5-1 to TRBJ2-6; D unclear. The V end lost 4 bases, the J end lost 1 base, and 9 bases lay between the germline ends. CDR1 is SGHRS, CDR2 YFSETQ, per germline. The CDR3 runs 15 residues. This CDR3 is CASSEATSGANVLTF. The CDR3 DNA sequence: TGCGCCAGCAGCGAAGCTACGTCTGGGGCCAACGTCCTGACTTTC.

The chain joins TRBV13 to TRBJ2-1, with 7 bases matching TRBD1. CDR3 length: 13 residues. The V gene's germline CDR1 is PRHDT and CDR2 FYEKMQ (reference sequence). The chain's CDR3 is CAIAQGWNNEQFF. The CDR3 bases are TGTGCAATCGCACAGGGGTGGAACAATGAGCAGTTCTTC.

This clone was detected only once. The V call is TRBV7-2, the J call TRBJ1-1; D unclear. Germline CDR1 and CDR2: SGHTA and FQGNSA. The V gene lost 4 bases and the J gene lost 1 base, with 7 bases spanning the gap. The CDR3 has 13 residues. The DNA for the CDR3 is TGTGCCAGCAGCTATCAACGGAACACTGAAGCTTTCTTT. Amino acid sequence: CASSYQRNTEAFF.

The rearrangement joins TRBV6-4 to TRBJ2-7; 7 nucleotides line up with TRBD1. The V and J ends lost 0 bases and 4 bases, in that order; junction bases with no gene match: 3. This CDR3 region has 14 residues. Germline CDR1 and CDR2: MRHNA and SNTAGT. In nucleotides, the CDR3 is TGTGCCAGCAGTGACTCGTACAGGGGTTACGAGCAGTACTTC. It specifies CASSDSYRGYEQYF.

The chain links TRBV28 to TRBJ2-5, with D possibly matching TRBD1 (5 bases). The CDR3 has 17 amino acids. Trimming pared 6 bases from V and 4 bases from J, leaving 24 bases between. CDR1 is MDHEN and CDR2 is SYDVKM in the germline V gene. The CDR3 protein is CASRIIGVVSQAETQYF. The CDR3 DNA reads as TGTGCCAGCAGGATTATAGGGGTGGTGTCCCAAGCAGAGACCCAGTACTTC.

The chain carries TRBV7-3 and TRBJ2-2, with TRBD1 identical over 9 bases. The CDR3 consists of 16 residues. Per the germline V gene, CDR1 is SGHTA and CDR2 is FQGTGA. J was trimmed by 5 bases and V by 0 bases; bases with no gene match: 4. CDR3 bases: TGTGCCAGCAGCTTAACGTTGGGGACAGGGACCGGGGAGCTGTTTTTT. This codes for CASSLTLGTGTGELFF.

This chain links TRBV2 with TRBJ2-7; 9 nucleotides agree with TRBD1. Per germline, CDR1 SNHLY and CDR2 FYNNEI. After removal of 6 bases from V and 5 bases from J, the junction contained 8 bases not matched to a gene. This CDR3 is built from 14 residues. This CDR3 reads CASSRDRVSDEQYF. CDR3 coding DNA: TGTGCCAGCAGCCGGGACAGGGTCAGCGACGAGCAGTACTTC.

The V and J genes are TRBV18 and TRBJ2-5; TRBD2 is a possible D gene (5 bases). The CDR3 runs to 13 residues. CDR1 and CDR2 (germline): KGHSH, LQKENI. The germline V and J ends were trimmed by 5 bases and 4 bases, with 11 bases remaining between them. Here the CDR3 DNA reads TGTGCCAGCTCATTCGGAGAGGGAGAGACCCAGTACTTC. Amino acids: CASSFGEGETQYF.

The chain carries TRBV25-1 and TRBJ2-7; D perhaps matches TRBD1 (6 bases). Germline V gene sequence: CDR1 MGHDK, CDR2 SYGVNS. The CDR3 length is 13 residues. V dropped 3 bases and J dropped 4 bases, with 10 bases sitting between them. CDR3 nucleotide sequence: TGTGCCAGCAGTGATCACAGGGTGTACGAGCAGTACTTC. This encodes CASSDHRVYEQYF.

This chain connects TRBV19 to TRBJ2-4, with 8 bases aligning to TRBD1. The CDR3 totals 17 residues. V was clipped by 4 bases and J by 1 base; unmatched bases: 9. Germline loops: CDR1 LNHDA, CDR2 SQIVND (reference sequence). This chain's CDR3 is CASSTLDRERAKNIQYF. CDR3 DNA sequence: TGTGCCAGTAGTACCCTGGACAGGGAGAGGGCCAAAAACATTCAGTACTTC.

This chain uses TRBV5-1 with TRBJ2-3, with TRBD1 as a possible D gene (6 bases). The CDR3 is 14 amino acids. CDR1 is SGHRS and CDR2 is YFSETQ in the germline V gene. V was clipped by 4 bases and J by 0 bases, with 9 bases between them. CDR3 residues: CASSDRKSTDTQYF. CDR3 DNA: TGCGCCAGCAGCGACAGGAAGAGCACAGATACGCAGTATTTT.

CDR3 protein: CASSFGRYNEQFF. The CDR3 bases are TGTGCCAGCAGCTTTGGGAGGTACAATGAGCAGTTCTTC. The chain links TRBV7-6 to TRBJ2-1; D may be TRBD2 (6 bases). Germline values: CDR1 SGHVS, CDR2 FNYEAQ. V lost 3 bases and J lost 4, with 7 bases in between. This CDR3 region has 13 residues. Full variable domain (outside the CDR3, taken from reference TRBV7-6 and TRBJ2-1): GAGVSQSPRYKVTKRGQDVALRCDPISGHVSLYWYRQALGQGPEFLTYFNYEAQQDKSGLPNDRFSAERPEGSISTLTIQRTEQRDSAMYRCASSFGRYNEQFFGPGTRLTVL.

V usage is TRBV28 and J usage is TRBJ1-1, with D maybe TRBD1 (6 bases). The CDR3 is 14 residues long. CDR1 and CDR2 from the germline V gene are MDHEN and SYDVKM. Trimming removed 5 bases at V and 4 bases at J, with 14 bases between. Here the CDR3 reads CASSRGGEVTEAFF. The CDR3 DNA is TGTGCCAGCAGTCGAGGGGGGGAGGTCACTGAAGCTTTCTTT.

CDR3 in DNA: TGTGCCAGTAGTCCGACAGCATTTGGCGACACTGAAGCTTTCTTT. Translation gives CASSPTAFGDTEAFF. The chain carries TRBV19 and TRBJ1-1, with D possibly TRBD1 on 5 matching bases. The germline gives CDR1 LNHDA, CDR2 SQIVND (reference sequence). Trimming took 5 bases from V and 3 from J, leaving 16 bases between them. This CDR3 has 15 residues.

The gene calls are TRBV5-1 and TRBJ1-1, with TRBD1 matching 9 bases. CDR3 size: 13 residues. Germline CDR1 is SGHRS and CDR2 is YFSETQ. J lost 10 bases, V lost 2 bases, and 6 bases had no gene match. CDR3 loop: CASSLSGDRVAFF. As DNA, the CDR3 is TGCGCCAGCAGCTTATCAGGGGACAGGGTAGCTTTCTTT.

The gene calls are TRBV5-8 and TRBJ1-1; D not resolved. The CDR3 sequence is 17 residues long. The V gene's germline CDR1 is SGHTS and CDR2 YDEGEE. V lost 2 bases and J 0 bases, leaving 17 bases between the germline ends. CDR3 bases: TGTGCCAGCAGCTTCGTCCGGCATCAGCTTATGAACACTGAAGCTTTCTTT. Its translation is CASSFVRHQLMNTEAFF.

V gene TRBV7-9 combines with J gene TRBJ1-2; D unresolved. V gave up 3 bases and J gave up 5 bases, with 7 bases separating them. Germline assignment: CDR1 SEHNR and CDR2 FQNEAQ (reference sequence). The CDR3 has 12 residues. Here the CDR3 reads CASSFVGYGYTF. DNA for the CDR3: TGTGCCAGCAGCTTTGTGGGGTATGGCTACACCTTC.

This clone was recorded once. The chain carries TRBV7-9 and TRBJ2-5; D unclear. Per the germline V gene, CDR1 is SEHNR and CDR2 is FQNEAQ (reference sequence). The CDR3 covers 14 residues. V shed 3 bases and J shed 5 bases, with 13 bases lying between them. The CDR3 sequence: CASSFLSVGETQYF. The CDR3 nucleotides are TGTGCCAGCAGCTTTCTGTCAGTGGGGGAGACCCAGTACTTC.

This chain joins TRBV4-3 and TRBJ2-5; TRBD2 aligns across 9 bases. CDR3 length: 16 residues. After removal of 1 base from V and 4 bases from J, the junction contained 7 bases not matched to a gene. Germline loops: CDR1 LGHNA, CDR2 YSLEER. The CDR3 here is CASSQGRRGGGETQYF. CDR3 bases: TGCGCCAGCAGCCAAGGAAGGCGGGGGGGCGGAGAGACCCAGTACTTC.

V usage is TRBV7-2 and J usage is TRBJ2-3; 8 nucleotides line up with TRBD2. CDR3 size: 15 residues. After removal of 4 bases from V and 2 bases from J, the junction contained 5 bases not matched to a gene. Germline CDR1 SGHTA, CDR2 FQGNSA. This CDR3 is CASSSGLATTDTQYF. For the CDR3, the DNA is TGTGCCAGCAGCTCTGGACTAGCCACCACAGATACGCAGTATTTT.

CDR3 coding DNA: TGCGCCAGCAGTTGGAGGTCGGGTGAAGCTTTCTTT. Its protein product is CASSWRSGEAFF. This rearrangement joins TRBV10-2 to TRBJ1-1; D is unclear. CDR1 WSHSY and CDR2 SAAADI come from the germline V gene. The CDR3 contains 12 residues. V dropped 5 bases and J dropped 7 bases, with 11 bases sitting between them.

The gene calls are TRBV7-2 and TRBJ1-2; TRBD1 is a possible D gene (5 bases). CDR1 is SGHTA, CDR2 FQGNSA, per germline. This CDR3 comprises 12 residues. V was cut by 5 bases and J by 7 bases, with 11 bases left in between. In DNA, the CDR3 is TGTGCCAGCAGCACGCAGGGATCTGGCTACACCTTC. It yields the protein CASSTQGSGYTF.